This T cell receptor (beta chain) was identified in a study of identical twins. Donors were all healthy Caucasians. TCRdb reanalysed the 5' RACE reads using MiXCR and keeps one entry per CDR3 protein. Among roughly 260,000 distinct CDR3 sequences listed, approximately 7.3% were seen once. With V trimmed by 5 bases and J by 1 base, 6 bases remained unmatched. The CDR3 totals 15 residues. Looked up from germline, CDR1 is SGHVS and CDR2 is FQNEAQ. The same data also went into a second study, on yellow fever vaccine responses in identical twins.

The clonotype originates from a woman aged 18 to 35 in good health. Material for sequencing was CD8+ T cells sorted from blood. The chain carries TRBV7-8 and TRBJ2-3; the match to TRBD2 covers 7 bases. Here the CDR3 reads CASSKERGGTDTQYF. The CDR3 bases are TGTGCCAGCAGCAAAGAGCGGGGTGGCACAGATACGCAGTATTTT.